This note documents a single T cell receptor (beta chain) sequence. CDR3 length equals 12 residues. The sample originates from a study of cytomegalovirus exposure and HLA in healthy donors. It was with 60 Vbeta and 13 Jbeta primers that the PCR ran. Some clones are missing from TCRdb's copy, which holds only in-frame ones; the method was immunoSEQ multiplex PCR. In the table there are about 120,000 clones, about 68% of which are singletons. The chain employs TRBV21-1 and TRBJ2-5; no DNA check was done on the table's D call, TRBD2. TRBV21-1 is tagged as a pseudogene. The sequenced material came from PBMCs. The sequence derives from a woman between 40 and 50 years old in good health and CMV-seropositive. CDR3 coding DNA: TGTGCCAGCAGCAAAGACTCGACCGAGGGGTACTTC. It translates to CASSKDSTEGYF.